Below, 16 T cell receptor beta chains from the same sample are listed, as sequenced in a study of post-analysis software for immune sequencing data. Their target antigens are unknown. Whole-study results and caveats: The study found TRBV5-6, TRBV5-1 and TRBV20-1 among about five TRBV segments more frequent in patients than controls.

Prepared libraries of TCR beta cDNA carried unique molecular identifiers. Each CDR3 protein is one row after TCRdb ran MiXCR on the PCR reads. Here the sample spans some 890,000 distinct CDR3 sequences, approximately 50% being singletons. Sequenced: blood. These receptors all come from a girl aged 5-17 years with multiple sclerosis.

This clonotype was picked up one time. The V gene is TRBV7-9, the J gene TRBJ2-7; 8 nucleotides agree with TRBD2. The J call is in doubt because the DNA end fits TRBJ2-5 better. CDR3 size: 15 residues. The germline CDR1 and CDR2 sequences are SEHNR and FQNEAQ (reference sequence). The CDR3 region is CASSFRAGAAETQYF. The CDR3 coding sequence is TGTGCCAGCAGCTTCCGAGCGGGAGCGGCAGAGACCCAGTACTTC.

The genes are TRBV2 and TRBJ1-4; TRBD1 aligns across 7 bases. The V gene's germline CDR1 is SNHLY and CDR2 FYNNEI. V trimming: 3 bases; J trimming: 6 bases; junction bases outside the gene matches: 31. The CDR3 runs 23 residues. Written as DNA, the CDR3 is TGTGCCAGCAGTGAGGTGGGGACAGACTGGGCGAAACCCCACAGTCGGAGCGATGAAAAACTGTTTTTT. Its protein product is CASSEVGTDWAKPHSRSDEKLFF.

A few counts support this clonotype. The rearrangement joins TRBV15 to TRBJ2-5; 7 nucleotides align to TRBD2. The J call may be faulty, since TRBJ2-7 better matches the DNA end. This CDR3 contains 15 residues. The V gene's germline CDR1 is LNHNV and CDR2 YYDKDF (reference sequence). The CDR3 coding sequence is TGTGCCACCAGCACTGTAGAGGGAGGGCCCGTCGAGCAGTACTTC. This codes for CATSTVEGGPVEQYF.

The rearrangement links TRBV7-9 to TRBJ2-1, with D perhaps assigned TRBD1 or TRBD2 (6 bases each). V was pared by 5 bases and J by 12 bases, with 17 bases between. Germline loops: CDR1 SEHNR, CDR2 FQNEAQ (reference sequence). The CDR3 loop spans 13 amino acids. The DNA for the CDR3 is TGTGCCAGCAGCGAGCCAAGGGGGGTTGGGCAGTTCTTC. Translated, it gives CASSEPRGVGQFF.

This clonotype was detected once. V gene TRBV29-1 combines with J gene TRBJ2-3, with 7 nucleotides matching TRBD2. The V gene end was trimmed by 6 bases and the J gene end by 0 bases; junction bases not matched to a gene: 12. In germline, CDR1 is SQVTM, CDR2 ANQGSEA. The length of the CDR3 is 16 residues. Written as DNA, the CDR3 is TGCAGCGTCCCCACCGGGGCGGGGGAAAGCACAGATACGCAGTATTTT. It is translated as CSVPTGAGESTDTQYF.

The V call is TRBV7-2, the J call TRBJ2-3, with 7 bases fitting TRBD2. This CDR3 is built from 16 residues. Germline V gene lookup returns CDR1 SGHTA and CDR2 FQGNSA. V was clipped by 5 bases and J by 3 bases; unmatched bases: 11. CDR3 nucleotides: TGTGCCAGCAGCCCCTGGGGGGGAGGAGAGACAGATACGCAGTATTTT. This encodes CASSPWGGGETDTQYF.

The V call is TRBV25-1, the J call TRBJ1-2, with 9 bases aligning to TRBD1. The CDR3 spans 14 residues. From germline, CDR1 is MGHDK and CDR2 SYGVNS. Trimming removed 6 bases from V and 1 base from J; junction bases left unmatched: 3. The DNA of the CDR3 is TGTGCCAGCAGGGCGGACAGGGGTAACTATGGCTACACCTTC. Amino acids: CASRADRGNYGYTF.

This chain connects TRBV20-1 to TRBJ2-4, with 8 bases that match TRBD2. The J call is in doubt because the DNA end fits TRBJ2-7 better. The CDR3 contains 17 residues. CDR1 is DFQATT and CDR2 is SNEGSKA in the germline V gene (reference sequence). CDR3 sequence: CSAPDASGSKQVYEQYF. CDR3 bases: TGCAGTGCCCCCGACGCGAGCGGGAGTAAGCAAGTCTACGAGCAGTACTTC.

The chain employs TRBV10-3 and TRBJ2-1; the match to TRBD2 covers 13 bases. Trimming cost V 0 bases and J 9 bases; bases outside gene matches: 2. The CDR3 sequence is 15 residues long. Per germline, CDR1 ENHRY and CDR2 SYGVKD. The CDR3 coding sequence is TGTGCCATCAGTGAGTCTACTAGCGGGAGGGGTGAGCAGTTCTTC. The encoded protein is CAISESTSGRGEQFF.

V is TRBV29-1 and J is TRBJ2-5; 10 bases are shared with TRBD2. Trimming removed 7 bases from V and 4 bases from J; junction bases left unmatched: 9. CDR1 SQVTM and CDR2 ANQGSEA come from the germline V gene. The CDR3 has 14 residues. This CDR3 reads CSAGAGGGIETQYF. CDR3 coding DNA: TGCAGCGCCGGAGCGGGAGGGGGGATAGAGACCCAGTACTTC.

The V call is TRBV4-2, the J call TRBJ2-5; D is possibly TRBD2 (5 bases). Germline V gene lookup returns CDR1 LGHNA and CDR2 YNFKEQ. The CDR3 has 14 amino acids. With 4 bases removed from V and 1 base from J, the gap between germline ends came to 10 bases. CDR3 nucleotides: TGTGCCAGCAGCCTCGAGAGGGCCCAAGAGACCCAGTACTTC. It specifies CASSLERAQETQYF.

CDR3 sequence (DNA): TGCGCCAGCAGCTTGAGCGCGGGCGCTGAAGCTTTCTTT. Translation: CASSLSAGAEAFF. The J gene is TRBJ1-1, the V gene TRBV5-1, with D unclear. This CDR3 is built from 13 residues. V was shortened by 1 base and J by 6 bases, with 10 bases between the two germline ends. CDR1 is SGHRS, CDR2 YFSETQ, per germline.

V usage is TRBV5-5 and J usage is TRBJ2-6; D might be TRBD2 (5 bases). CDR3 length: 16 amino acids. V lost 6 bases and J 2 bases, leaving 15 bases between the germline ends. CDR1 is SGHKS and CDR2 is YYEKEE in the germline V gene (reference sequence). Here the CDR3 reads CASTDEWGAGANVLTF. In DNA, the CDR3 is TGTGCCAGCACAGACGAGTGGGGAGCTGGGGCCAACGTCCTGACTTTC.

The chain couples TRBV20-1 to TRBJ2-7; no clear D gene. This CDR3 has 11 residues. CDR1 and CDR2 (germline): DFQATT, SNEGSKA (reference sequence). Trimming stripped 6 bases from V and 6 bases from J, with 12 bases between. The CDR3 here is CSAFLSPEQYF. DNA of the CDR3: TGCAGTGCGTTCCTTTCTCCCGAGCAGTACTTC.

The rearrangement uses TRBV5-1 and TRBJ2-1; 7 bases fit TRBD1. The V gene's germline CDR1 is SGHRS and CDR2 YFSETQ. V lost 0 bases to trimming and J lost 7 bases; unmatched junction nucleotides: 10. The CDR3 sequence is 16 residues long. The CDR3 reads CASSLGTGMTGNEQFF. In nucleotides, the CDR3 is TGCGCCAGCAGCTTGGGGACAGGCATGACGGGGAATGAGCAGTTCTTC.

The chain has TRBV5-1 and TRBJ2-1; D tentatively reads TRBD1 or TRBD2 (6 bases each). The V gene lost 0 bases and the J gene lost 2 bases, with 12 bases spanning the gap. This CDR3 is 16 amino acids long. CDR1 is SGHRS, CDR2 YFSETQ, per germline. CDR3 protein: CASSLAPGAAYNEQFF. CDR3 DNA: TGCGCCAGCAGCTTGGCCCCGGGGGCAGCCTACAATGAGCAGTTCTTC.